This TCR beta chain appears in the sequencing data of a study of PD-L1 blockade in urothelial cancer. About the study: Each participant's history included 0 to 3 prior chemotherapy regimens. Median T cell yield per blood sample was about 140,000 cells. General study findings and limits: Durable benefit was linked to greater 3-week expansion of tumor-associated blood clones.

The CDR3 is 15 amino acids. The germline V and J ends were trimmed by 6 bases and 3 bases, with 12 bases remaining between them. Germline V gene lookup returns CDR1 MNHNS and CDR2 SASEGT. For this clone: Its antigen is undetermined.

Here immunoSEQ multiplex PCR was the method, and the copy in TCRdb shows in-frame clones only, minus some. The table lists about 63,000 clones, 81% of them singletons. Indicated time point: pretreatment peripheral blood. Locally advanced or metastatic urothelial carcinoma affected the patients. This specimen consisted of PBMCs, obtained around atezolizumab (anti-PD-L1) treatment. This rearrangement joins TRBV6-1 to TRBJ2-6; possibly TRBD1 for D (6 bases). This TCR derives from a man in his sixties or seventies with urothelial cancer. The CDR3 spells CASSLQGFGANVLTF. As DNA, the CDR3 is TGTGCCAGCAGCCTACAGGGATTTGGGGCCAACGTCCTGACTTTC.